The subject of this entry is one TCR beta chain. Antigen unknown. The donors were part of the validation cohort of fewer than 150 subjects. That cohort was separate from the first cohort, which comprised 666 subjects. This record belongs to a study of cytomegalovirus exposure and HLA in healthy donors. Points from the study as a whole: The dataset shows that most TCR sequences were rare, while some public TCRs occurred in many donors. Overall, around 160 TCR beta chains were annotated as cytomegalovirus-associated.

The germline CDR1 and CDR2 sequences are SQVTM and ANQGSEA. V was clipped by 4 bases and J by 4 bases; unmatched bases: 7. This CDR3 is built from 14 residues. The protocol was immunoSEQ multiplex PCR, while the TCRdb copy is restricted to in-frame clones and leaves out a portion. The table shows 150,000 to 180,000 clones, with 75% to 90% occurring only once. The clonotype originates from a man aged 18 to 30 in good health and CMV-seropositive. This rearrangement joins TRBV29-1 to TRBJ1-5; TRBD1 agrees at 7 bases. Sequencing used PBMCs. CDR3 DNA: TGCAGCGTTGGCGAACAGGGGTTTAATCAGCCCCAGCATTTT. Translating gives CSVGEQGFNQPQHF.